This T cell receptor (beta chain) was sequenced in a study of T-cell reconstitution after alpha-beta-depleted transplantation in children. Broader study findings: From newly produced T cells came most of the T-cell counts and diversity one year after transplant. Expanded graft clones numbering several hundred reportedly gave rise to alpha-beta T cells about two months after transplant. High day-60 TCRbeta diversity in some patients came from surviving recipient T cells and thymic progenitors.

As for this clonotype: Antigen specificity is unknown.

Unique molecular identifiers were used to barcode this TCRbeta library. TCRdb recomputed calls from the PCR reads with MiXCR, one row per CDR3 protein. This table holds 700,000 or so distinct CDR3 sequences, less than 15% found once. V was shortened by 0 bases and J by 0 bases, with 10 bases between the two germline ends. The V gene's germline CDR1 is SGHTA and CDR2 FQGNSA. The CDR3 extends over 16 amino acids. Sequencing was performed on PBMCs, taken before TCRalphabeta/CD19-depleted stem cell transplant. The rearrangement links TRBV7-2 to TRBJ2-3; D is perhaps TRBD1 (6 bases). The TCR sequence derives from a girl aged 2 to 10 with congenital amegakaryocytic thrombocytopenia, due to receive a stem cell transplant. The chain's CDR3 is CASSLAGGYSTDTQYF. CDR3 nucleotides: TGTGCCAGCAGCTTAGCAGGGGGTTACAGCACAGATACGCAGTATTTT.